This T cell receptor (beta chain) was sequenced during a study of blood T cell repertoires in COVID-19. J was trimmed by 4 bases and V by 4 bases; bases with no gene match: 7. The CDR3 has 15 residues. Germline V lookup: CDR1 SGHDN, CDR2 FVKESK. Authors' data handling: Estimates of nucleated cell counts were drawn from the amplification of reference gene primers. Method: immunoSEQ multiplex PCR; TCRdb's copy keeps in-frame clones and lacks some. V and J calls and clone size are as listed in that table; D and trimming were resolved from the DNA. The repertoire consists of roughly 360,000 clones, with more than 75% occurring once and the leading ten covering over 0.9%.

This sequence originates from a woman aged 25 to 39 with acute COVID-19. The J gene is TRBJ2-7, the V gene TRBV14; 10 bases match TRBD1. Sequencing was done on a sample of PBMCs or T cells enriched from blood (not recorded which). The CDR3 loop is CASSPGQGNYYEQYF. CDR3 in DNA: TGTGCCAGCAGCCCGGGACAGGGGAATTATTACGAGCAGTACTTC.